Following are 31 T cell receptor beta chains from one sample sequenced in a study of blood T cell repertoires in COVID-19. This table comes from immunoSEQ multiplex PCR, and its TCRdb copy is limited to in-frame clones, with some not included. Of fewer than 250,000 clones listed, 65% to 85% are singletons. Sequencing used peripheral blood. The source of these receptors is a woman older than 75 with acute or convalescent COVID-19.

The chain recombines TRBV5-4 with TRBJ2-3; possible D gene TRBD2, 5 bases. The V and J ends lost 2 bases and 5 bases respectively, with 18 bases between them. Germline CDR1 and CDR2: SGHNT and YYREEE (reference sequence). CDR3 length equals 16 residues. CDR3 sequence: CASSFAGVAFGDTQYF. Written as DNA, the CDR3 is TGTGCCAGCAGCTTTGCGGGTGTAGCGTTCGGAGATACGCAGTATTTT.

The chain has TRBV19 and TRBJ2-3; 8 nucleotides line up with TRBD2. This CDR3 comprises 15 residues. CDR1 is LNHDA and CDR2 is SQIVND in the germline V gene (reference sequence). Germline trimming cut 3 bases from V and 1 base from J; bases unmatched to any gene: 3. This chain's CDR3 is CASSIEAGGTDTQYF. CDR3 DNA: TGTGCCAGTAGTATCGAAGCGGGGGGCACAGATACGCAGTATTTT.

The chain uses TRBV5-4 and TRBJ1-2; a weak D match, TRBD1 (5 bases). CDR1 is SGHNT, CDR2 YYREEE, per germline (reference sequence). Trimming removed 5 bases at V and 1 base at J, with 12 bases between. This CDR3 is 14 amino acids long. The CDR3 here is CASSPDTINYGYTF. CDR3 bases: TGTGCCAGCAGTCCGGACACCATTAACTATGGCTACACCTTC.

This rearrangement joins TRBV6-1 to TRBJ2-3; possibly TRBD2 for D (5 bases). Germline-derived CDR1 and CDR2 are MNHNS and SASEGT. V lost 5 bases to trimming and J lost 2 bases, with 11 bases between them. This CDR3 has 14 residues. The CDR3 DNA sequence: TGTGCCAGCAGTCTCCCGGGGAACACAGATACGCAGTATTTT. Translating it yields CASSLPGNTDTQYF.

The sample holds a few counts of this clone. The rearrangement uses TRBV10-1 and TRBJ2-2; D perhaps matches TRBD1 (6 bases). Germline V lookup: CDR1 WNHNN, CDR2 SYGVQD (reference sequence). V lost 6 bases and J lost 2, with 10 bases in between. The CDR3 covers 14 residues. The CDR3 spells CASRQGHNTGELFF. CDR3 DNA sequence: TGCGCCAGCAGACAGGGACACAACACCGGGGAGCTGTTTTTT.

The gene calls are TRBV7-2 and TRBJ2-1; TRBD2 matches at 8 bases. The CDR3 consists of 13 residues. With 4 bases clipped from V and 13 bases from J, the junction kept 9 bases outside the gene matches. Germline V lookup: CDR1 SGHTA, CDR2 FQGNSA. CDR3 sequence: CASSSDRTSPQFF. The CDR3 coding sequence is TGTGCCAGCAGCTCCGACCGGACTAGCCCTCAGTTCTTC.

This clone was seen more than once but under ten times. The genes are TRBV6-2 or TRBV6-3 and TRBJ1-5; TRBD1 might be the D (6 bases). CDR3 length: 15 amino acids. The ends were cut back, 2 bases at V and 2 bases at J, with 10 bases in the middle. CDR1 and CDR2 (germline): MNHEY, SVGEGT. CDR3 protein: CASSYGSGGNQPQHF. The DNA of the CDR3 is TGTGCCAGCAGTTACGGTTCAGGGGGCAATCAGCCCCAGCATTTT.

This chain connects TRBV5-1 to TRBJ2-3; TRBD2 matches at 9 bases. V lost 0 bases, J lost 2 bases, and 4 bases stayed unmatched. The CDR3 consists of 16 residues. Germline values: CDR1 SGHRS, CDR2 YFSETQ. The chain's CDR3 is CASSLEREVYTDTQYF. The CDR3 nucleotides read TGCGCCAGCAGCTTGGAGCGGGAGGTTTACACAGATACGCAGTATTTT.

The DNA of the CDR3 is TGCGCCAGCAGCTTGGGCGGAGGAGGTCCTACCAATGAGCAGTTCTTC. Protein product: CASSLGGGGPTNEQFF. The chain combines TRBV5-1 with TRBJ2-1; tentative D call: TRBD2 (5 bases). V lost 0 bases, J lost 6 bases, and 16 bases lay in between. The CDR3 extends over 16 amino acids. In germline, CDR1 is SGHRS, CDR2 YFSETQ.

CDR3 amino acids: CASSLGSGTGELFF. The CDR3 DNA sequence: TGCGCCAGCAGCTTGGGGAGCGGAACCGGGGAGCTGTTTTTT. The V and J genes are TRBV5-1 and TRBJ2-2, with D possibly TRBD2 on 5 matching bases. V dropped 0 bases and J dropped 5 bases, with 8 bases sitting between them. Germline V gives CDR1 SGHRS, CDR2 YFSETQ. The length of the CDR3 is 14 residues.

The chain is built from TRBV19 and TRBJ1-1; D ambiguous. Trimming stripped 7 bases from V and 1 base from J, with 7 bases between. The CDR3 sequence is 12 residues long. In germline, CDR1 is LNHDA, CDR2 SQIVND (reference sequence). In nucleotides, the CDR3 is TGTGCCAGTATGCGGGGGAACACTGAAGCTTTCTTT. It encodes CASMRGNTEAFF.

This sequence joins TRBV21-1 and TRBJ1-2; TRBD1, the table's D call, was not compared with the DNA. TRBV21-1 is a documented pseudogene. This CDR3 contains 18 residues. CDR3 region: CASSSAWGTGGRGYGYTF. The CDR3 DNA sequence: TGTGCCAGCAGCTCTGCCTGGGGGACAGGGGGGAGGGGCTATGGCTACACCTTC.

The chain is built from TRBV3-1 (or the pseudogene TRBV3-2) and TRBJ2-7, with 10 nucleotides matching TRBD1. Germline CDR1 and CDR2: LGHDT and YNNKEL (reference sequence). With V trimmed by 5 bases and J by 3 bases, 16 bases remained unmatched. The CDR3 totals 18 residues. For the CDR3, the DNA is TGTGCCAGCAGCTACAGCCACCCGGGACAGGGGATCCTCTACGAGCAGTACTTC. Residues: CASSYSHPGQGILYEQYF.

This chain links TRBV9 with TRBJ2-1; D possibly corresponds to TRBD2 (6 bases). The CDR3 is 15 amino acids. CDR1 SGDLS and CDR2 YYNGEE come from the germline V gene. V was clipped by 1 base and J by 8 bases, with 16 bases between them. CDR3: CASSVLATFNDEQFF. In DNA, the CDR3 is TGTGCCAGCAGCGTACTAGCGACTTTCAACGATGAGCAGTTCTTC.

Comments on this clone: Mismatch with germline at one junction end may stem from a read error. The chain combines TRBV3-1 (or the pseudogene TRBV3-2) with TRBJ2-5; D possibly corresponds to TRBD2 (6 bases). This CDR3 has 17 residues. The germline gives CDR1 LGHDT, CDR2 YNNKEL (reference sequence). This CDR3 is CASSLSSGPGVQATQYF. In nucleotides, the CDR3 is TGTGCCAGCAGCCTTAGCAGCGGGCCGGGGGTTCAAGCGACCCAGTACTTC.

V usage is TRBV27 and J usage is TRBJ2-7; 8 bases map to TRBD2. V lost 5 bases, J lost 4 bases, and 7 bases stayed unmatched. In germline, CDR1 is MNHEY, CDR2 SMNVEV (reference sequence). There are 14 residues in the CDR3. CDR3 in amino acids: CASSPLRGGYEQYF. The CDR3 DNA reads as TGTGCCAGCAGTCCACTTCGCGGGGGGTACGAGCAGTACTTC.

The V gene is TRBV27, the J gene TRBJ1-6, with 8 positions matching TRBD1. This CDR3 has 15 amino acids. Unmatched junction bases numbered 1, after V lost 0 bases and J lost 6 bases. Germline V lookup: CDR1 MNHEY, CDR2 SMNVEV (reference sequence). The CDR3 region is CASSLSTGGNSPLHF. The DNA of the CDR3 is TGTGCCAGCAGTTTATCCACAGGGGGTAATTCACCCCTCCACTTT.

The chain carries TRBV5-6 and TRBJ1-1; D possibly corresponds to TRBD1 (6 bases). The ends were cut back, 2 bases at V and 1 base at J, with 12 bases in the middle. The CDR3 loop spans 15 amino acids. From germline, CDR1 is SGHDT and CDR2 YYEEEE. CDR3 sequence reads: CASSFRGGRNTEAFF. The CDR3 DNA sequence: TGTGCCAGCAGCTTCAGGGGAGGGAGGAACACTGAAGCTTTCTTT.

The table lists this clone with a few counts. V usage is TRBV9 and J usage is TRBJ2-2; D unresolved. CDR3 size: 15 residues. V lost 0 bases and J lost 3, with 9 bases in between. CDR1 and CDR2 from the germline V gene are SGDLS and YYNGEE. CDR3 nucleotide sequence: TGTGCCAGCAGCGTAGATTCAGGCGACACCGGGGAGCTGTTTTTT. Translating gives CASSVDSGDTGELFF.

This chain joins TRBV5-4 and TRBJ2-4; weak D call: TRBD2 (5 bases). Trimming left V 0 bases short and J 1 base short, with 11 bases between. The CDR3 totals 16 residues. CDR1 is SGHNT, CDR2 YYREEE, per germline (reference sequence). In DNA form, the CDR3 reads TGTGCCAGCAGCTTGGGGCCCTCGGGGGCCAAAAACATTCAGTACTTC. Protein product: CASSLGPSGAKNIQYF.

This clone has a single count. The chain links TRBV19 to TRBJ1-1, with D possibly matching TRBD1 (5 bases). The CDR3 is 14 amino acids. Germline CDR1 LNHDA, CDR2 SQIVND (reference sequence). The V end lost 6 bases, the J end lost 3 bases, and 14 bases lay between the germline ends. Here the CDR3 DNA reads TGTGCCAGTAGAGTGACCAGGGATGACACTGAAGCTTTCTTT. Residues: CASRVTRDDTEAFF.

This clone was seen just once. The CDR3 reads CAISESAAVGMEIHF. The CDR3 bases are TGTGCCATCAGTGAGTCCGCCGCGGTTGGTATGGAGATCCACTTT. This chain connects TRBV10-3 to TRBJ1-6; D gene ambiguous. V was shortened by 0 bases and J by 17 bases, with 20 bases between the two germline ends. The germline CDR1 and CDR2 sequences are ENHRY and SYGVKD. The CDR3 extends over 15 amino acids.

The J gene is TRBJ1-5, the V gene TRBV27, with 11 bases lining up with TRBD1. CDR3 length: 15 amino acids. V trimming: 5 bases; J trimming: 5 bases; junction bases outside the gene matches: 5. CDR1 is MNHEY, CDR2 SMNVEV, per germline (reference sequence). In DNA, the CDR3 is TGTGCCAGCAGTACTGGGACAGGGGGATATCAGCCCCAGCATTTT. This codes for CASSTGTGGYQPQHF.

This chain connects TRBV6-2 or TRBV6-3 to TRBJ2-1; 11 bases align to TRBD2. The CDR3 spans 15 residues. CDR1 is MNHEY and CDR2 is SVGEGT in the germline V gene. The V segment lost 3 bases and the J segment 4 bases; nucleotides outside the gene matches: 2. The DNA of the CDR3 is TGTGCCAGCAGTTATCTAGCGGGGGGTTACAATGAGCAGTTCTTC. It is translated as CASSYLAGGYNEQFF.

The rearrangement links TRBV19 to TRBJ2-2, with 10 nucleotides matching TRBD1. J lost 6 bases, V lost 7 bases, and 11 bases had no gene match. This CDR3 is 16 amino acids long. Germline CDR1 is LNHDA and CDR2 is SQIVND (reference sequence). The CDR3 loop is CASTLGTGAGSGELFF. The CDR3, as DNA: TGTGCCAGTACCCTAGGGACAGGGGCAGGGTCCGGGGAGCTGTTTTTT.

In this sample, this clone turned up once. The chain carries TRBV30 and TRBJ1-2; 8 nucleotides align to TRBD1. The CDR3 has 13 residues. The ends lost 5 bases at V and 3 bases at J; junction bases unmatched: 5. From germline, CDR1 is GTSNPN and CDR2 SVGIG (reference sequence). The CDR3 sequence is CAWAPTGDYGYTF. The CDR3 bases are TGTGCCTGGGCCCCGACAGGGGACTATGGCTACACCTTC.

The V call is TRBV5-6, the J call TRBJ1-6; possibly TRBD1 for D (5 bases). The V gene lost 0 bases and the J gene lost 7 bases, with 8 bases spanning the gap. Per germline, CDR1 SGHDT and CDR2 YYEEEE. The CDR3 has 14 amino acids. This CDR3 is CASSLDRSNSPLHF. The CDR3 DNA follows: TGTGCCAGCAGCTTGGACAGGTCAAATTCACCCCTCCACTTT. Full variable domain (outside the CDR3, taken from reference TRBV5-6 and TRBJ1-6): DAGVTQSPTHLIKTRGQQVTLRCSPKSGHDTVSWYQQALGQGPQFIFQYYEEEERQRGNFPDRFSGHQFPNYSSELNVNALLLGDSALYLCASSLDRSNSPLHFGNGTRLTVT.

The J gene is TRBJ2-3, the V gene TRBV7-3; 7 bases agree with TRBD1. The CDR3 covers 13 residues. Unmatched junction bases numbered 1, after V lost 5 bases and J lost 2 bases. CDR1 and CDR2 (germline): SGHTA, FQGTGA. CDR3 nucleotides: TGTGCCAGCAGCGGACAGGTCACAGATACGCAGTATTTT. Its translation is CASSGQVTDTQYF.

This chain links TRBV6-2 or TRBV6-3 with TRBJ2-7; the match to TRBD2 covers 12 bases. CDR3 length equals 15 residues. The V and J ends lost 5 bases and 5 bases, in that order; junction bases with no gene match: 7. Per germline, CDR1 MNHEY and CDR2 SVGEGT. The CDR3 region has the DNA TGTGCCAGCAGTAGACTAGCGGGAGACCCCCACGAGCAGTACTTC. Translating gives CASSRLAGDPHEQYF.

The V and J genes are TRBV6-4 and TRBJ2-3; D not certain. CDR1 and CDR2 (germline): MRHNA, SNTAGT. CDR3 length equals 14 residues. V was shortened by 0 bases and J by 2 bases, with 6 bases between the two germline ends. CDR3 residues: CASSDSHTTDTQYF. DNA of the CDR3: TGTGCCAGCAGTGACTCCCACACCACAGATACGCAGTATTTT.

Written as DNA, the CDR3 is TGTGCCTGGGGACAGGGCTATGGCTACACCTTC. Residues: CAWGQGYGYTF. The chain is built from TRBV30 and TRBJ1-2, with 8 positions matching TRBD1. The J segment lost 4 bases and the V segment lost 5 bases, leaving 0 bases of the junction unmatched. This CDR3 spans 11 amino acids. CDR1 and CDR2 (germline): GTSNPN, SVGIG (reference sequence).